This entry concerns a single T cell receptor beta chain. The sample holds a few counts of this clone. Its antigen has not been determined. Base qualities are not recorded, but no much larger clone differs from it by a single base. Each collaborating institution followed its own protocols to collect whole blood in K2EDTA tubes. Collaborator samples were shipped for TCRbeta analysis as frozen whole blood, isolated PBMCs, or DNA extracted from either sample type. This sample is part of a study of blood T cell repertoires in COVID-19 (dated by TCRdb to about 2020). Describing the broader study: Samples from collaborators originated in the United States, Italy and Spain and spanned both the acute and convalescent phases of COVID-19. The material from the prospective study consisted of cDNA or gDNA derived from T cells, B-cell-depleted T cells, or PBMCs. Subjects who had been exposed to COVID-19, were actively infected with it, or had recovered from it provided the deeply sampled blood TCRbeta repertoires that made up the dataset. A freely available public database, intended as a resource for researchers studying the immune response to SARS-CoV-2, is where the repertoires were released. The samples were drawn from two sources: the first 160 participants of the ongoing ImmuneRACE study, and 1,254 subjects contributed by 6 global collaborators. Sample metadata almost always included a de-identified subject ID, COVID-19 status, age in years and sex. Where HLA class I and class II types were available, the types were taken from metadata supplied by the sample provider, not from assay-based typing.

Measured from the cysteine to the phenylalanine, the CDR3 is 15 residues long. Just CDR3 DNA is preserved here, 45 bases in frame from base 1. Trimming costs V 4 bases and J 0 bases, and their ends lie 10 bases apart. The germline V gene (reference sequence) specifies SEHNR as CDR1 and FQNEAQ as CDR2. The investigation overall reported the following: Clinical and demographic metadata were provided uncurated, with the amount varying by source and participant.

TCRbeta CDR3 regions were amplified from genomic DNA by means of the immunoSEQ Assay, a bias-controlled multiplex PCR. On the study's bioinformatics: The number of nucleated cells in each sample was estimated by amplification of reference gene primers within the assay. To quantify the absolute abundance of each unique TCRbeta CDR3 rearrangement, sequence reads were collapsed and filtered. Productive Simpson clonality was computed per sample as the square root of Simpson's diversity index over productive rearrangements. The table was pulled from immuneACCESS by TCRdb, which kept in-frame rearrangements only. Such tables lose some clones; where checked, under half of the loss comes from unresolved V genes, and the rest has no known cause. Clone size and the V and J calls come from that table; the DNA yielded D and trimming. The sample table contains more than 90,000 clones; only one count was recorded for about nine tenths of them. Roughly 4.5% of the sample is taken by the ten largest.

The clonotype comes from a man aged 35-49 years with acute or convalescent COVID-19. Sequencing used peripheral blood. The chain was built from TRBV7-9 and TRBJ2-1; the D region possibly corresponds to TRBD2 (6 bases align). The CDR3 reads CASSSGEVSYNEQFF. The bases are TGTGCCAGCAGCTCCGGGGAGGTCTCCTACAATGAGCAGTTCTTC.